The 25 T cell receptor beta chains below were found in one sample sequenced in a study of beta chain features in type 1 diabetes. Whole-study results and caveats: Among patients with Type 1 diabetes, TCRB CDR3s were moderately but significantly shorter in every one of the four CD4+ subsets.

Which antigens these TCRs recognize remains unknown. Since all of the isolated RNA was reverse transcribed, expressed TCRB transcripts were what got sequenced. Sequenced by immunoSEQ multiplex PCR; TCRdb stores in-frame clones only, minus some. Of about 160,000 clones detected, over 9% appear once; the ten largest clones hold more than 0.45%. The sequenced sample was central memory CD4+ T cells from blood. The receptors originated from a man aged 30 to 45 with type 1 diabetes.

V is TRBV18 and J is TRBJ1-4, with D possibly matching TRBD1 (6 bases). The CDR3 spans 14 residues. Germline CDR1 and CDR2: KGHSH and LQKENI. Trimming pared 3 bases from V and 11 bases from J, leaving 16 bases between. CDR3 DNA: TGTGCCAGCTCACCTGGACAGCGGACGAGGAAACTGTTTTTT. Amino acid sequence: CASSPGQRTRKLFF.

The chain carries TRBV5-1 and TRBJ2-3; D is perhaps TRBD1 (6 bases). Trimming took 4 bases from V and 4 from J, leaving 19 bases between them. Germline-derived CDR1 and CDR2 are SGHRS and YFSETQ. The CDR3 is 16 residues long. CDR3 loop: CASSGEGGVRADTQYF. DNA of the CDR3: TGCGCCAGCAGCGGCGAAGGGGGAGTCCGCGCAGATACGCAGTATTTT.

The gene calls are TRBV28 and TRBJ1-5; 9 bases are shared with TRBD1. Germline V gene lookup returns CDR1 MDHEN and CDR2 SYDVKM. After removal of 6 bases from V and 4 bases from J, the junction contained 7 bases not matched to a gene. The length of the CDR3 is 15 residues. The CDR3 spells CASSKDRGGNQPQHF. In DNA form, the CDR3 reads TGTGCCAGCAGCAAGGACAGGGGTGGTAATCAGCCCCAGCATTTT. Filled out from reference TRBV28 and TRBJ1-5, the complete variable domain reads DVKVTQSSRYLVKRTGEKVFLECVQDMDHENMFWYRQDPGLGLRLIYFSYDVKMKEKGDIPEGYSVSREKKERFSLILESASTNQTSMYLCASSKDRGGNQPQHFGDGTRLSIL.

J is TRBJ1-5 and V is TRBV2; D uncertain. V was clipped by 4 bases and J by 0 bases, with 4 bases between them. The CDR3 extends over 13 amino acids. Germline V gives CDR1 SNHLY, CDR2 FYNNEI. CDR3 sequence reads: CASSGSSNQPQHF. CDR3 DNA sequence: TGTGCCAGCAGTGGGAGTAGCAATCAGCCCCAGCATTTT.

The table lists this clone with a few counts. The chain carries TRBV7-9 and TRBJ2-5; D perhaps matches TRBD1 (5 bases). This CDR3 has 13 amino acids. Germline CDR1 reads SEHNR; CDR2 reads FQNEAQ (reference sequence). Deletions cut 3 bases from V and 7 bases from J, with 12 bases between. CDR3 sequence (DNA): TGTGCCAGCAGCTTTGACCCGCAGGGGACCCAGTACTTC. Translated: CASSFDPQGTQYF.

This chain uses TRBV28 with TRBJ2-3, with 9 bases fitting TRBD1. CDR1 is MDHEN and CDR2 is SYDVKM in the germline V gene. This CDR3 has 15 residues. After removal of 7 bases from V and 3 bases from J, the junction contained 8 bases not matched to a gene. The CDR3 DNA sequence: TGTGCCAGCATCGCATCGGGACAGGGAACAGATACGCAGTATTTT. It encodes CASIASGQGTDTQYF. The full variable domain, in which reference TRBV28 and TRBJ2-3 provide the parts outside the CDR3, is DVKVTQSSRYLVKRTGEKVFLECVQDMDHENMFWYRQDPGLGLRLIYFSYDVKMKEKGDIPEGYSVSREKKERFSLILESASTNQTSMYLCASIASGQGTDTQYFGPGTRLTVL.

Points on this clone: A junction end diverges from the germline sequence, so it may reflect a read error. Distinct nucleotide sequences in the sample also encode this CDR3. This chain connects TRBV28 to TRBJ2-1; D perhaps matches TRBD2 (5 bases). Germline values: CDR1 MDHEN, CDR2 SYDVKM. CDR3 length: 14 residues. CDR3 DNA: TGTGCCAGCACGACTACCACGGCCTACAATGAGCAATTCTTC. It codes for CASTTTTAYNEQFF.

The chain recombines TRBV29-1 with TRBJ1-4; D gene unclear. The CDR3 is made up of 12 amino acids. CDR1 and CDR2 (germline): SQVTM, ANQGSEA. V was clipped by 4 bases and J by 3 bases, with 6 bases between them. CDR3 amino acids: CSVVSANEKLFF. CDR3 sequence (DNA): TGCAGCGTTGTTTCTGCTAATGAAAAACTGTTTTTT.

This clone was observed a few times. The chain links TRBV28 to TRBJ2-2, with D perhaps matching TRBD1 (5 bases). The CDR3 has 15 residues. Germline lookup yields CDR1 MDHEN and CDR2 SYDVKM. V was cut by 7 bases and J by 6 bases, with 18 bases left in between. The DNA for the CDR3 is TGTGCCAGCACCACTGCAGACAGTCTCGCCGGGGAGCTGTTTTTT. This sequence encodes CASTTADSLAGELFF.

In its sample, this clone was seen a few times. The chain joins TRBV7-2 to TRBJ2-3; 10 bases fit TRBD2. V gave up 6 bases and J gave up 8 bases; unmatched junction bases: 8. CDR1 and CDR2 (germline): SGHTA, FQGNSA. The CDR3 consists of 14 residues. The CDR3 nucleotides are TGTGCCAGCAGGTCTAGCGGGAGAGGTGGTACGCAGTATTTT. It encodes CASRSSGRGGTQYF.

The sample holds a few counts of this clone. The chain carries TRBV5-1 and TRBJ2-1, with 10 bases aligning to TRBD2. Germline V gene data show CDR1 as SGHRS and CDR2 as YFSETQ. The CDR3 sequence is 18 residues long. V was clipped by 0 bases and J by 5 bases; unmatched bases: 11. CDR3 coding DNA: TGCGCCAGCAGCTTGGGGTTGGCTAGCGGGAGTAGTGACAATGAGCAGTTCTTC. Translating it yields CASSLGLASGSSDNEQFF. Filled out from reference TRBV5-1 and TRBJ2-1, the complete variable domain reads KAGVTQTPRYLIKTRGQQVTLSCSPISGHRSVSWYQQTPGQGLQFLFEYFSETQRNKGNFPGRFSGRQFSNSRSEMNVSTLELGDSALYLCASSLGLASGSSDNEQFFGPGTRLTVL.

On this clone: Other DNA sequences in the sample encode the same CDR3. The CDR3 DNA is TGTGCCAGCAGCATCCGCGGTGAGCAGTTCTTC. This sequence encodes CASSIRGEQFF. The V call is TRBV11-3, the J call TRBJ2-1; the D is unclear. Trimming removed 5 bases from V and 9 bases from J, with 8 bases in between. Germline values: CDR1 SGHNT, CDR2 YENEEA. CDR3 size: 11 residues.

Ten or more counts support this clone. This sequence joins TRBV4-1 and TRBJ2-7; TRBD1 aligns across 8 bases. Losses at the gene ends were 3 bases for V and 3 bases for J; bases not matched to a gene: 4. This CDR3 spans 14 amino acids. Germline V lookup: CDR1 MGHRA, CDR2 YSYEKL. CDR3 sequence reads: CASSQWTGIYEQYF. The CDR3 DNA reads as TGCGCCAGCAGCCAGTGGACAGGGATCTACGAGCAGTACTTC.

This clone was recorded a few times. This chain joins TRBV29-1 and TRBJ2-5, with D possibly TRBD2 on 5 matching bases. Germline-derived CDR1 and CDR2 are SQVTM and ANQGSEA. The CDR3 has 16 residues. V was pared by 1 base and J by 2 bases, with 17 bases between. CDR3 sequence (DNA): TGCAGCGTTGAAGGCCGCGGAGGCAGACAACAAGAGACCCAGTACTTC. As protein: CSVEGRGGRQQETQYF. The entire variable domain, with the rest obtained from reference TRBV29-1 and TRBJ2-5, is as follows: SAVISQKPSRDICQRGTSLTIQCQVDSQVTMMFWYRQQPGQSLTLIATANQGSEATYESGFVIDKFPISRPNLTFSTLTVSNMSPEDSSIYLCSVEGRGGRQQETQYFGPGTRLLVL.

The chain has TRBV6-5 and TRBJ2-3; 8 bases map to TRBD2. Germline trimming cut 4 bases from V and 2 bases from J; bases unmatched to any gene: 8. CDR1 MNHEY and CDR2 SVGAGI come from the germline V gene. This CDR3 spans 16 amino acids. This CDR3 reads CASSFLSGTNTDTQYF. CDR3 nucleotides: TGTGCCAGCAGTTTCCTTAGCGGGACTAACACAGATACGCAGTATTTT.

The chain carries TRBV28 and TRBJ2-2; 10 bases align to TRBD2. The CDR3 has 15 amino acids. Per germline, CDR1 MDHEN and CDR2 SYDVKM. The ends lost 5 bases at V and 4 bases at J; junction bases unmatched: 4. CDR3: CASSIAGGITGELFF. CDR3 nucleotide sequence: TGTGCCAGCAGTATAGCGGGAGGTATCACCGGGGAGCTGTTTTTT.

The rearrangement uses TRBV14 and TRBJ2-7; D possibly corresponds to TRBD1 (6 bases). The CDR3 loop spans 13 amino acids. V dropped 2 bases and J dropped 4 bases, with 9 bases sitting between them. CDR1 is SGHDN and CDR2 is FVKESK in the germline V gene. The CDR3 loop is CASSQRQDYEQYF. CDR3 DNA: TGTGCCAGCAGCCAACGACAGGATTACGAGCAGTACTTC. Together with reference TRBV14 and TRBJ2-7, the CDR3 gives the full variable domain: EAGVTQFPSHSVIEKGQTVTLRCDPISGHDNLYWYRRVMGKEIKFLLHFVKESKQDESGMPNNRFLAERTGGTYSTLKVQPAELEDSGVYFCASSQRQDYEQYFGPGTRLTVT.

The chain recombines TRBV4-1 with TRBJ1-1; D remains ambiguous. V dropped 1 base and J dropped 0 bases, with 9 bases sitting between them. This CDR3 region has 15 residues. Germline V gene data show CDR1 as MGHRA and CDR2 as YSYEKL. The DNA for the CDR3 is TGCGCCAGCAGCCAAGTTAGCCCACTGAACACTGAAGCTTTCTTT. This gives the protein CASSQVSPLNTEAFF.

This clone was seen a handful of times. This chain connects TRBV7-3 to TRBJ1-5; possibly TRBD1 for D (6 bases). The CDR3 runs to 13 residues. V lost 5 bases, J lost 6 bases, and 11 bases lay in between. Germline V gives CDR1 SGHTA, CDR2 FQGTGA. The CDR3 spells CASSLGAGQPQHF. CDR3 sequence (DNA): TGTGCCAGCAGCCTGGGGGCCGGTCAGCCCCAGCATTTT.

The J gene is TRBJ1-2, the V gene TRBV28; D perhaps matches TRBD1 (5 bases). From germline, CDR1 is MDHEN and CDR2 SYDVKM. CDR3 length: 12 amino acids. The V end was cut by 11 bases, the J end by 6 bases, with 16 bases between. CDR3 protein: CAGGGGFDGYTF. As DNA, the CDR3 is TGTGCCGGCGGGGGGGGGTTCGATGGCTACACCTTC.

The rearrangement links TRBV5-1 to TRBJ2-3; D may be TRBD2 (5 bases). Trimming removed 5 bases from V and 2 bases from J, with 12 bases in between. The CDR3 consists of 14 residues. Germline CDR1 and CDR2: SGHRS and YFSETQ. CDR3 DNA: TGCGCCAGCAGGGTTAGCGCCCACACAGATACGCAGTATTTT. It codes for CASRVSAHTDTQYF.

This chain uses TRBV5-1 with TRBJ2-3, with a possible D match to TRBD2 (6 bases). CDR1 and CDR2 (germline): SGHRS, YFSETQ. CDR3 size: 16 residues. V dropped 0 bases and J dropped 1 base, with 12 bases sitting between them. CDR3 DNA: TGCGCCAGCAGCTTGGGGAATAGCGGACGCACAGATACGCAGTATTTT. It encodes CASSLGNSGRTDTQYF.

CDR3 residues: CASRTEGVGELFF. The CDR3 nucleotides read TGTGCCAGCAGGACGGAGGGCGTCGGGGAGCTGTTTTTT. This rearrangement joins TRBV25-1 to TRBJ2-2; tentatively, D is TRBD2 (6 bases). In germline, CDR1 is MGHDK, CDR2 SYGVNS. The CDR3 is made up of 13 amino acids. V was trimmed by 6 bases and J by 7 bases, leaving 12 bases between them.

V and J are TRBV7-3 and TRBJ2-2; tentative D call: TRBD2 (5 bases). The CDR3 spans 16 residues. Trimming cost V 0 bases and J 1 base, with 9 bases left between them. Germline V gene data show CDR1 as SGHTA and CDR2 as FQGTGA. The CDR3 nucleotides are TGTGCCAGCAGCTTAACGTACGGAGGGAACACCGGGGAGCTGTTTTTT. This encodes CASSLTYGGNTGELFF.

The rearrangement uses TRBV25-1 and TRBJ2-3; 9 bases agree with TRBD1. Germline assignment: CDR1 MGHDK and CDR2 SYGVNS. V trimming: 4 bases; J trimming: 8 bases; junction bases outside the gene matches: 13. The CDR3 totals 16 residues. The CDR3 DNA sequence: TGTGCCAGCAGTGGGGACAGGGTACGGGTAGCGGGTACGCAGTATTTT. This translates into CASSGDRVRVAGTQYF.